A selection of T cell receptor beta chains follows, all from one sample in a study of blood T cell repertoires in COVID-19. TCRdb's table, derived via immunoSEQ multiplex PCR, lists solely in-frame clones and lacks some. The sample holds 200,000 to 250,000 clones, roughly 84% seen once. Sequencing was done on a sample of peripheral blood. The receptor source for this set is a woman aged 30 to 39 who had recovered from COVID-19. The CDR3 runs from the conserved cysteine through the conserved F or W. The order of the fields is clone size, V gene, D gene, J gene, CDR3 protein, CDR3 DNA. D genes are given only for firm matches. Size values are once, few and many counts, or a class for expanded clones, and some rows have none.

-,TRBV6-1,-,TRBJ1-6,CASSEGGGSPLHF,TGTGCCAGCAGTGAAGGGGGCGGATCACCCCTCCACTTT
-,TRBV6-5,-,TRBJ2-7,CASSYGPTYEQYF,TGTGCCAGCAGTTACGGGCCTACCTACGAGCAGTACTTC
-,TRBV5-1,-,TRBJ1-2,CASSGSGEANYGYTF,TGCGCCAGCAGCGGGAGTGGAGAAGCTAACTATGGCTACACCTTC
once,TRBV7-9,TRBD2,TRBJ2-2,CASISSGDTGELFF,TGTGCCAGCATATCTAGCGGAGACACCGGGGAGCTGTTTTTT
-,TRBV16,-,TRBJ1-1,CASSHQGNTEAFF,TGTGCCAGCAGTCATCAGGGAAACACTGAAGCTTTCTTT
-,TRBV5-5,-,TRBJ2-7,CASSSLRGSYEQYF,TGTGCCAGCAGCAGCTTACGGGGCTCCTACGAGCAGTACTTC
-,TRBV2,TRBD2,TRBJ2-1,CASSGDKREFPHEQFF,TGTGCCAGCAGTGGAGATAAGCGGGAGTTTCCGCATGAGCAGTTCTTC
-,TRBV7-2,TRBD1,TRBJ2-4,CASSPRTGRLAKNIQYF,TGTGCCAGCAGCCCTAGGACAGGGCGACTAGCCAAAAACATTCAGTACTTC
-,TRBV7-6,-,TRBJ2-7,CASSPHRGWVQAYEQYF,TGTGCCAGCAGCCCGCACCGGGGGTGGGTACAAGCCTACGAGCAGTACTTC
-,TRBV9,TRBD1,TRBJ1-1,CASSEDRGGKNTEAFF,TGTGCCAGCAGCGAGGACAGGGGAGGGAAGAACACTGAAGCTTTCTTT
once,TRBV24-1,-,TRBJ2-5,CATSGGDELRTQYF,TGTGCCACCAGTGGGGGGGATGAACTTCGGACCCAGTACTTC
-,TRBV5-6,TRBD1,TRBJ1-2,CASSLAGQAGYTF,TGTGCCAGCAGCTTGGCCGGACAGGCCGGCTACACCTTC
few,TRBV5-1,TRBD1,TRBJ2-7,CASSPRDRGSYEQYF,TGCGCCAGCAGCCCGAGAGACAGGGGCTCCTACGAGCAGTACTTC
-,TRBV6-5,-,TRBJ2-7,CASSSFYEQYF,TGTGCCAGCAGTTCTTTCTACGAGCAGTACTTC
many,TRBV11-2,-,TRBJ1-3,CASSSRGQFSGNTIYF,TGTGCCAGCAGCTCCAGAGGACAGTTCTCTGGAAACACCATATATTTT
-,TRBV4-1,TRBD2,TRBJ2-1,CASSQGLAGGHEQFF,TGCGCCAGCAGCCAAGGACTAGCGGGAGGTCATGAGCAGTTCTTC
-,TRBV9,TRBD2,TRBJ2-2,CASSVPWWESGTSTGELFF,TGTGCCAGCAGCGTTCCTTGGTGGGAATCCGGGACTAGCACCGGGGAGCTGTTTTTT
-,TRBV28,-,TRBJ2-7,CASSGRGGPYEQYF,TGTGCCAGCAGTGGGAGGGGGGGTCCCTACGAGCAGTACTTC
few,TRBV9,-,TRBJ1-1,CASSAQGGTEAFF,TGTGCCAGCAGCGCGCAAGGGGGCACTGAAGCTTTCTTT
-,TRBV10-2,-,TRBJ1-1,CASSEFQGGTEAFF,TGCGCCAGCAGTGAGTTCCAGGGTGGCACTGAAGCTTTCTTT
-,TRBV14,TRBD1,TRBJ1-2,CASSPGTVYGYTF,TGTGCCAGCAGCCCCGGGACAGTTTATGGCTACACCTTC
-,TRBV6-4,-,TRBJ1-1,CASSEVTGTEAFF,TGTGCCAGCAGTGAAGTTACGGGCACTGAAGCTTTCTTT
-,TRBV3-1/TRBV3-2,TRBD1,TRBJ1-4,CASSHRTGDEKLFF,TGTGCCAGCAGCCACCGGACAGGGGATGAAAAACTGTTTTTT
-,TRBV4-2,-,TRBJ2-5,CASSQDRGLLYQETQYF,TGTGCCAGCAGCCAAGATAGAGGACTACTGTACCAAGAGACCCAGTACTTC
-,TRBV5-5,-,TRBJ2-7,CASSLGAPSYEQYF,TGTGCCAGCAGCTTGGGGGCCCCCTCCTACGAGCAGTACTTC
-,TRBV5-6,TRBD1,TRBJ2-5,CASSLSGTGPVPRETQYF,TGTGCCAGCAGCTTGTCCGGGACAGGGCCCGTACCAAGGGAGACCCAGTACTTC
once,TRBV27,TRBD1,TRBJ1-2,CASTNGQGTDYTF,TGTGCCAGCACCAATGGACAGGGGACGGACTACACCTTC
once,TRBV5-6,TRBD1,TRBJ2-7,CASSEGTGPTYEQYF,TGTGCCAGCAGCGAAGGGACAGGACCTACCTACGAGCAGTACTTC
-,TRBV6-5,TRBD2,TRBJ2-6,CASSYNREGGANVLTF,TGTGCCAGCAGTTACAATAGGGAGGGCGGGGCCAACGTCCTGACTTTC
once,TRBV27,-,TRBJ1-5,CASTRPGQPQHF,TGTGCCAGCACCAGGCCCGGTCAGCCCCAGCATTTT
-,TRBV5-6,-,TRBJ1-6,CASSLGGLNSPLHF,TGTGCCAGCAGCTTGGGGGGGCTAAATTCACCCCTCCACTTT
-,TRBV7-4,TRBD1,TRBJ2-3,CASNPRDRDTQYF,TGTGCCAGCAACCCCCGGGACAGAGATACGCAGTATTTT
-,TRBV28,-,TRBJ2-2,CASSEDTGELFF,TGTGCCAGCAGTGAGGACACCGGGGAGCTGTTTTTT
-,TRBV10-3,-,TRBJ2-1,CAISAFMDSGSNNEQFF,TGTGCCATCAGTGCATTCATGGACAGCGGCTCAAACAATGAGCAGTTCTTC
once,TRBV30,TRBD2,TRBJ2-1,CAWSGLAGAINEQFF,TGTGCCTGGAGTGGACTAGCGGGAGCTATCAATGAGCAGTTCTTC
once,TRBV5-1,TRBD1,TRBJ2-2,CASSSDRVGTGELFF,TGCGCCAGCAGCTCAGACAGGGTAGGAACCGGGGAGCTGTTTTTT
-,TRBV6-4,TRBD2,TRBJ2-3,CASSDSGLAGVVYF,TGTGCCAGCAGTGACTCAGGACTAGCGGGAGTCGTGTATTTT
-,TRBV6-4,-,TRBJ1-1,CASSAILGGEAFF,TGTGCCAGCAGTGCCATCCTAGGTGGGGAAGCTTTCTTT
-,TRBV19,-,TRBJ2-2,CASSMVGAGELFF,TGTGCCAGTAGTATGGTAGGGGCCGGGGAGCTGTTTTTT
-,TRBV27,-,TRBJ2-5,CASRPPSNFQETQYF,TGTGCCAGCAGGCCGCCATCTAATTTCCAAGAGACCCAGTACTTC
-,TRBV27,TRBD2,TRBJ2-1,CASSLNPGLAGGLNEQFF,TGTGCCAGCAGTTTAAACCCGGGACTAGCGGGAGGGTTAAATGAGCAGTTCTTC
-,TRBV28,-,TRBJ1-1,CASSGLANTEAFF,TGTGCCAGCAGTGGACTTGCGAACACTGAAGCTTTCTTT
-,TRBV30,-,TRBJ2-2,CASKGVTGELFF,TGTGCGTCGAAGGGGGTAACCGGGGAGCTGTTTTTT
-,TRBV25-1,-,TRBJ1-1,CASSRGGTEAFF,TGTGCCAGCTCCCGGGGGGGCACTGAAGCTTTCTTT
-,TRBV4-1,TRBD2,TRBJ2-1,CASSHGLAGEQFF,TGCGCCAGCAGCCATGGACTAGCGGGAGAGCAGTTCTTC